The 5 T cell receptor beta chains reported below all come from one sample, sequenced in a study of OX40 agonist ivuxolimab in advanced cancers. Clones were read by immunoSEQ multiplex PCR, and TCRdb kept only the in-frame ones, dropping some. The sample includes 77,000 or so clones, about nine tenths of them seen just once. This material consisted of CD4+ or CD8+ T cells sorted from blood, taken in a trial of the OX40 agonist ivuxolimab. The receptors come from an adult with an advanced solid tumor such as melanoma, head and neck, liver or kidney cancer.

The V gene is TRBV6-6, the J gene TRBJ2-7, with D hard to call. CDR1 MNHNY and CDR2 SVGAGI come from the germline V gene (reference sequence). V lost 6 bases to trimming and J lost 4 bases, with 13 bases between them. There are 13 residues in the CDR3. The CDR3 DNA follows: TGTGCCAGCAGCCCGATGCTGGGGTACGAGCAGTACTTC. Amino acid sequence: CASSPMLGYEQYF.

This chain joins TRBV4-1 and TRBJ2-1; the D is unclear. This CDR3 spans 14 amino acids. The ends were cut back, 2 bases at V and 1 base at J, with 6 bases in the middle. The germline V gene has CDR1 MGHRA and CDR2 YSYEKL. This CDR3 reads CASSQLGSYNEQFF. The CDR3 nucleotides are TGCGCCAGCAGCCAACTAGGATCCTACAATGAGCAGTTCTTC.

The chain uses TRBV28 and TRBJ1-3; 9 bases line up with TRBD1. With 5 bases clipped from V and 0 bases from J, the junction kept 11 bases outside the gene matches. The V gene's germline CDR1 is MDHEN and CDR2 SYDVKM. This CDR3 is built from 18 residues. The CDR3 loop reads CASSPPGTGTFSGNTIYF. CDR3 nucleotides: TGTGCCAGCAGTCCTCCCGGGACAGGGACCTTCTCTGGAAACACCATATATTTT. The variable domain in full, completed from reference TRBV28 and TRBJ1-3, reads DVKVTQSSRYLVKRTGEKVFLECVQDMDHENMFWYRQDPGLGLRLIYFSYDVKMKEKGDIPEGYSVSREKKERFSLILESASTNQTSMYLCASSPPGTGTFSGNTIYFGEGSWLTVV.

The chain is built from TRBV2 and TRBJ2-2, with 9 bases identical to TRBD1. This CDR3 region has 13 residues. CDR1 and CDR2 (germline): SNHLY, FYNNEI. V lost 5 bases and J lost 9; bases outside the gene matches: 4. For the CDR3, the DNA is TGTGCCAGCAGTCCGGGACAGGGCCGGGAGCTGTTTTTT. It encodes CASSPGQGRELFF.

There are a few counts of this clone. CDR3: CASSKGALGQETQYF. The CDR3 nucleotides read TGTGCCAGCAGCAAGGGGGCCCTCGGCCAAGAGACCCAGTACTTC. The chain couples TRBV7-9 to TRBJ2-5; 7 bases fit TRBD1. Germline CDR1 is SEHNR and CDR2 is FQNEAQ (reference sequence). J was trimmed by 1 base and V by 5 bases; bases with no gene match: 7. The CDR3 is 15 residues long.